The 9 T cell receptor beta chains below come from one sample, sequenced in a study of vaccination and CD4 T cells after COVID-19. Their specific antigens are unknown. Treatment given: approximately nine-day PBMC culture with coronavirus spike peptide pools or control peptides (ViraFEST assay). The study sequenced cultured CD4+ T cell DNA using the Oncomine TCR Beta short-read assay. One entry per CDR3 protein results from TCRdb running MiXCR on the PCR reads. Of about 14,000 distinct CDR3 sequences listed, about 60% are singletons. Sequences were obtained from CD4+ T cells from blood, cultured in vitro. These receptor sequences come from a human donor who had recovered from COVID-19.

The chain has TRBV14 and TRBJ2-1; 11 bases are shared with TRBD1. Germline CDR1 SGHDN, CDR2 FVKESK. V shed 8 bases and J 6 bases; nucleotides not matched to a gene: 3. This CDR3 region has 13 residues. The CDR3 DNA follows: TGTGCCAGCGGACAGGGGGCTTCCAATGAGCAGTTCTTC. Its translation: CASGQGASNEQFF.

J is TRBJ2-4 and V is TRBV6-1; TRBD2 might be the D (7 bases). CDR1 is MNHNS, CDR2 SASEGT, per germline. Trimming left V 7 bases short and J 2 bases short, with 21 bases between. This CDR3 comprises 17 residues. This CDR3 is CASIGIWGGAPKNIQYF. The DNA for the CDR3 is TGTGCCAGCATTGGAATCTGGGGGGGGGCGCCCAAAAACATTCAGTACTTC.

Only a few counts were recorded for this clonotype. This chain's CDR3 is CASSLQLSNQPQHF. The CDR3 nucleotides are TGTGCCAGCAGCTTACAGCTATCCAATCAGCCCCAGCATTTT. V gene TRBV5-5 combines with J gene TRBJ1-5; no clear D. The CDR3 is made up of 14 amino acids. CDR1 is SGHKS and CDR2 is YYEKEE in the germline V gene (reference sequence). V was pared by 2 bases and J by 3 bases, with 9 bases between.

A few counts support this clonotype. The CDR3 DNA sequence: TGCAGTGCTAGAGATGCGGGAGGGCCGGGGACCGGGGAGCTGTTTTTT. Protein sequence: CSARDAGGPGTGELFF. The V gene is TRBV20-1, the J gene TRBJ2-2; TRBD2 aligns across 9 bases. V gave up 0 bases and J gave up 5 bases; unmatched junction bases: 7. The germline V gene encodes CDR1 DFQATT and CDR2 SNEGSKA (reference sequence). There are 16 residues in the CDR3.

This clonotype was counted only a few times. The rearrangement links TRBV20-1 to TRBJ2-5, with D uncertain. Germline assignment: CDR1 DFQATT and CDR2 SNEGSKA (reference sequence). The CDR3 is made up of 13 amino acids. The germline V and J ends were trimmed by 3 bases and 5 bases, with 13 bases remaining between them. This CDR3 is CSARYPVGETQYF. As DNA, the CDR3 is TGCAGTGCTAGGTACCCGGTAGGGGAGACCCAGTACTTC.

This rearrangement joins TRBV10-2 to TRBJ2-1, with D perhaps matching TRBD1 (6 bases). V shed 7 bases and J shed 4 bases, with 11 bases lying between them. The CDR3 extends over 13 amino acids. Per germline, CDR1 WSHSY and CDR2 SAAADI. The CDR3: CASKGRGYNEQFF. CDR3 DNA sequence: TGCGCCAGCAAGGGCAGGGGATACAATGAGCAGTTCTTC.

J is TRBJ2-1 and V is TRBV20-1; 9 nucleotides line up with TRBD2. Trimming took 3 bases from V and 9 from J; bases not matched to a gene: 9. Germline V CDR1 and CDR2: DFQATT, SNEGSKA (reference sequence). The CDR3 covers 14 residues. CDR3 nucleotides: TGCAGTGCTAGCCCTAGCGGGAATCCTACTGAGCAGTTCTTC. Translation: CSASPSGNPTEQFF.

V usage is TRBV19 and J usage is TRBJ1-6; D perhaps matches TRBD1 (6 bases). This CDR3 is 15 amino acids long. Trimming stripped 5 bases from V and 5 bases from J, with 13 bases between. The germline CDR1 and CDR2 sequences are LNHDA and SQIVND (reference sequence). In DNA, the CDR3 is TGTGCCAGTAGTGTAGGACAGTCGAATAATTCACCCCTCCACTTT. This translates into CASSVGQSNNSPLHF.

This chain connects TRBV21-1 to TRBJ1-5; TRBD1 is the table's D call and was not checked against the DNA. TRBV21-1 is a recognized pseudogene. The CDR3 is 16 residues long. CDR3 protein: CASSKVSPACNQPQHF. In nucleotides, the CDR3 is TGTGCCAGCAGCAAGGTCAGCCCCGCCTGCAATCAGCCCCAGCATTTT.